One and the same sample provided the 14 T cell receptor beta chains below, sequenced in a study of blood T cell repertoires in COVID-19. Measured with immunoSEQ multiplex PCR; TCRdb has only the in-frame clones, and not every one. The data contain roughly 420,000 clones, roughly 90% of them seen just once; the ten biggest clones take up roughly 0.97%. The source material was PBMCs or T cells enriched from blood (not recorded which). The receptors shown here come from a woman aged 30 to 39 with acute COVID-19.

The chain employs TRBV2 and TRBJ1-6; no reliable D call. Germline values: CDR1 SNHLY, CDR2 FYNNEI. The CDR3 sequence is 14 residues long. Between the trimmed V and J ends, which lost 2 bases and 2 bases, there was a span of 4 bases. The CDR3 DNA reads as TGTGCCAGCAGTGAACAGACCTATAATTCACCCCTCCACTTT. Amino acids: CASSEQTYNSPLHF.

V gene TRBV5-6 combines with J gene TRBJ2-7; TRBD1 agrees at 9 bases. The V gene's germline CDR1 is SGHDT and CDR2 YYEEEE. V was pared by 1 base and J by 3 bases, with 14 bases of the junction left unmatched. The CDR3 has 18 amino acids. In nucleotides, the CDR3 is TGTGCCAGCAGCTTGTTAGGCCCGGGACAGGGTAACCGCTACGAGCAGTACTTC. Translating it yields CASSLLGPGQGNRYEQYF.

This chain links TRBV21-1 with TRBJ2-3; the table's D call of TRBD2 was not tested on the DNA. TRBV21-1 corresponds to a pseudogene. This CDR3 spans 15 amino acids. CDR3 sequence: CASSKPPSGADTQYF. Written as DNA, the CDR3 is TGTGCCAGCAGCAAACCCCCTAGCGGGGCAGATACGCAGTATTTT.

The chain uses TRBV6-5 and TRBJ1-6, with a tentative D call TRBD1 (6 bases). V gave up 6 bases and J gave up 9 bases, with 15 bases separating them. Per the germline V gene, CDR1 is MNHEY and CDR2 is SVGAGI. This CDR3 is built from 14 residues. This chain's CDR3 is CASRTGTLSSPLHF. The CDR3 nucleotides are TGTGCCAGCAGGACCGGGACATTAAGTTCACCCCTCCACTTT.

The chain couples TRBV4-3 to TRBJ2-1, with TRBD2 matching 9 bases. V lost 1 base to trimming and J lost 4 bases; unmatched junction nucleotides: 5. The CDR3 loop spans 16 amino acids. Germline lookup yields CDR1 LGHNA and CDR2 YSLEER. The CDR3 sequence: CASSQGPSGVYNEQFF. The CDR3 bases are TGCGCCAGCAGCCAAGGTCCTAGCGGGGTTTACAATGAGCAGTTCTTC.

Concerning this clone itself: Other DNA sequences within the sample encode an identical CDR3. The CDR3: CASSQVQGAQGYTF. For the CDR3, the DNA is TGCGCCAGCAGCCAAGTCCAGGGGGCTCAAGGCTACACCTTC. The chain employs TRBV4-1 and TRBJ1-2; 8 nucleotides agree with TRBD1. Trimming at V came to 1 base and at J to 8 bases, leaving 6 bases not matched to a gene. This CDR3 is built from 14 residues. CDR1 is MGHRA, CDR2 YSYEKL, per germline.

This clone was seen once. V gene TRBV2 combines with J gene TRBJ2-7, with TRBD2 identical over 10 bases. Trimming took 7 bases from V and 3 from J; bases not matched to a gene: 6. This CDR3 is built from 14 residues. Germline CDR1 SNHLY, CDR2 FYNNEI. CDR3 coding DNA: TGTGCCAGCATGGAGACTAGCGGGTACTACGAGCAGTACTTC. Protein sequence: CASMETSGYYEQYF.

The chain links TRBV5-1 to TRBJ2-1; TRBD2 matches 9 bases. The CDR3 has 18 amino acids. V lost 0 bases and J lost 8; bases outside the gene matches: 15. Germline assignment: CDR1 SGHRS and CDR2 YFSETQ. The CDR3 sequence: CASSLERRGGQSIHEQFF. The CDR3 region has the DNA TGCGCCAGCAGCTTGGAAAGGCGGGGGGGCCAAAGTATCCATGAGCAGTTCTTC.

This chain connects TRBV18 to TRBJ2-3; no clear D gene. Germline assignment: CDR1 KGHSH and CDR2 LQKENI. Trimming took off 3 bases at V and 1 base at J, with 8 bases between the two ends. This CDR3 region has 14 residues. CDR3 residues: CASSPNSGTDTQYF. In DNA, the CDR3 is TGTGCCAGCTCACCCAATTCGGGCACAGATACGCAGTATTTT.

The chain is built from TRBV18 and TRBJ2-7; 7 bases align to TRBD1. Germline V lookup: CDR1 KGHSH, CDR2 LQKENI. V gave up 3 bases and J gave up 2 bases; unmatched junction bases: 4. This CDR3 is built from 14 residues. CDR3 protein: CASSPARGTYEQYF. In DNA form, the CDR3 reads TGTGCCAGCTCACCGGCCAGGGGGACCTACGAGCAGTACTTC.

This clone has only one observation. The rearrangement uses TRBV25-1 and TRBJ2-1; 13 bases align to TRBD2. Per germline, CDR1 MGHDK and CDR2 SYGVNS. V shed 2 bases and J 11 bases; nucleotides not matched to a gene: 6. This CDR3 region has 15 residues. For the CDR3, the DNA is TGTGCCAGCAGTGAACTCGGACTAGCGGGGGATAAGCAGTTCTTC. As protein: CASSELGLAGDKQFF.

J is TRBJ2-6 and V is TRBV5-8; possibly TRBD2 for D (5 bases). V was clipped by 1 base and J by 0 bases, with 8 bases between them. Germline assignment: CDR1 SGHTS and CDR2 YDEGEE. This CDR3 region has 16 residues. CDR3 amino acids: CASSLSRGSGANVLTF. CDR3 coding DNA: TGTGCCAGCAGCTTGAGTCGGGGCTCTGGGGCCAACGTCCTGACTTTC.

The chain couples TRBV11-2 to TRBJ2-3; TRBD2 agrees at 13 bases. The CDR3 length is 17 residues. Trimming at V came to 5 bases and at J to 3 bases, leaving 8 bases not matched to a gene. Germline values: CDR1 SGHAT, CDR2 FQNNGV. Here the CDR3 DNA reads TGTGCCAGCAGCCTTCGGACTAGCGGGGGCAGGACAGATACGCAGTATTTT. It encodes CASSLRTSGGRTDTQYF. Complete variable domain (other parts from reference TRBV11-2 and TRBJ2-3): EAGVAQSPRYKIIEKRQSVAFWCNPISGHATLYWYQQILGQGPKLLIQFQNNGVVDDSQLPKDRFSAERLKGVDSTLKIQPAKLEDSAVYLCASSLRTSGGRTDTQYFGPGTRLTVL.

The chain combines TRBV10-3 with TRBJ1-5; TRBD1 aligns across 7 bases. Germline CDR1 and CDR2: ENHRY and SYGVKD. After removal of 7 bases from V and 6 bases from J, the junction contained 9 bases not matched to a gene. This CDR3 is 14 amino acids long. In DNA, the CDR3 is TGTGCCATCAAGAAAACAGGGGTCGGTCAGCCCCAGCATTTT. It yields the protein CAIKKTGVGQPQHF.